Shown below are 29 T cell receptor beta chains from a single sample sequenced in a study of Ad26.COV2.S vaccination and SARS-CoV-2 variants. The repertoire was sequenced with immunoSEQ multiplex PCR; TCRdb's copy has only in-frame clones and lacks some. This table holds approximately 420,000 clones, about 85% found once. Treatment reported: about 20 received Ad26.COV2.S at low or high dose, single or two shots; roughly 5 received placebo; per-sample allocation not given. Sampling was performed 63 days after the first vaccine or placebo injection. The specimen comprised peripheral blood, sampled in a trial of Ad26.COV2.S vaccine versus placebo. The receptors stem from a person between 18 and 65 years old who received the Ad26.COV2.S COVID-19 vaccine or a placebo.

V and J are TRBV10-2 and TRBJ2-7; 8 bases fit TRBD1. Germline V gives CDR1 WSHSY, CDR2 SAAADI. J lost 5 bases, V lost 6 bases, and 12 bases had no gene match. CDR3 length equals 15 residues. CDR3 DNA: TGCGCCAGCAGAAGCCGTAGACAGGGGATGGACGAGCAGTACTTC. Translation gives CASRSRRQGMDEQYF.

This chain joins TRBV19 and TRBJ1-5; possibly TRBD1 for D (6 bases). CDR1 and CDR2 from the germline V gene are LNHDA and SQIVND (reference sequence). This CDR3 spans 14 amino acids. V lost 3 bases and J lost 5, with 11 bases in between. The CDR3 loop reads CASSIFRGYQPQHF. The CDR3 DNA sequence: TGTGCCAGTAGTATTTTCAGGGGCTATCAGCCCCAGCATTTT.

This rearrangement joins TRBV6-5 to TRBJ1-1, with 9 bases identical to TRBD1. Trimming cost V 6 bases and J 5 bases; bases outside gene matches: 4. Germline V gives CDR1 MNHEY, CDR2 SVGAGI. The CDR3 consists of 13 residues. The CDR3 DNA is TGTGCCAGCAGGGGGACAGGGAGGACTGAAGCTTTCTTT. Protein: CASRGTGRTEAFF.

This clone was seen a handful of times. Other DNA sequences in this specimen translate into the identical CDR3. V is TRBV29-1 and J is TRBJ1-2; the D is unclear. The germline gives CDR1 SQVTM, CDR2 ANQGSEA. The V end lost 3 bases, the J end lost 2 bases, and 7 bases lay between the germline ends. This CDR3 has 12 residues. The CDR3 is CSVEAANYGYTF. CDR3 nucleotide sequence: TGCAGCGTTGAGGCAGCGAACTATGGCTACACCTTC.

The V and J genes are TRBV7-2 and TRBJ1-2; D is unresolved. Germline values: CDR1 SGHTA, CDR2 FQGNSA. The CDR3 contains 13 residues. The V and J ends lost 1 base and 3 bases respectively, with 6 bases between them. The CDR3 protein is CASSLGRDYGYTF. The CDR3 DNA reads TGTGCCAGCAGCTTAGGCAGAGACTATGGCTACACCTTC.

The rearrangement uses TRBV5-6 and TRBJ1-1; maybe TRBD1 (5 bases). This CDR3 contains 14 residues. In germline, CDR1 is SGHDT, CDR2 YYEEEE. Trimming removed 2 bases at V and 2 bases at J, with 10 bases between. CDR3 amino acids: CASSFSGLNTEAFF. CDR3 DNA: TGTGCCAGCAGCTTTTCAGGGCTAAACACTGAAGCTTTCTTT. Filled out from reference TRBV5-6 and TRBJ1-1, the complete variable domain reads DAGVTQSPTHLIKTRGQQVTLRCSPKSGHDTVSWYQQALGQGPQFIFQYYEEEERQRGNFPDRFSGHQFPNYSSELNVNALLLGDSALYLCASSFSGLNTEAFFGQGTRLTVV.

The CDR3 spells CASSQHRASGANVLTF. CDR3 nucleotide sequence: TGCGCCAGCAGCCAACACAGAGCCTCGGGGGCCAACGTCCTGACTTTC. The chain carries TRBV4-1 and TRBJ2-6, with D hard to call. CDR3 length equals 16 residues. The germline V and J ends were trimmed by 2 bases and 4 bases, with 12 bases remaining between them. The germline CDR1 and CDR2 sequences are MGHRA and YSYEKL.

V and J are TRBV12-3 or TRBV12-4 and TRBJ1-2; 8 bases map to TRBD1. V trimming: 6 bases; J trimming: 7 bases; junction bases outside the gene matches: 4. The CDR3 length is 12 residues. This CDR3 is CASSWTGIGYTF. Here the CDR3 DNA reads TGTGCCAGCAGCTGGACAGGGATTGGCTACACCTTC.

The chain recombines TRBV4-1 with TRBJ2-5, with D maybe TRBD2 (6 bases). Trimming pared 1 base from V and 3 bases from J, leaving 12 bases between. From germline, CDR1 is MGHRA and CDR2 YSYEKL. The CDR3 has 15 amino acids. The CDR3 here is CASSQGAGGKETQYF. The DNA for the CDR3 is TGCGCCAGCAGCCAAGGAGCTGGGGGGAAAGAGACCCAGTACTTC.

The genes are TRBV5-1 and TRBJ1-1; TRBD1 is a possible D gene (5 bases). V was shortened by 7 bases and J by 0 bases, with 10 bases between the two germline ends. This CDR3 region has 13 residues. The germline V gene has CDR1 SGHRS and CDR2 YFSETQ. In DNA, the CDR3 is TGCGCCAGCTATGCGGGGGTGAACACTGAAGCTTTCTTT. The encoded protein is CASYAGVNTEAFF. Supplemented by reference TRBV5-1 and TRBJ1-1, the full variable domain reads KAGVTQTPRYLIKTRGQQVTLSCSPISGHRSVSWYQQTPGQGLQFLFEYFSETQRNKGNFPGRFSGRQFSNSRSEMNVSTLELGDSALYLCASYAGVNTEAFFGQGTRLTVV.

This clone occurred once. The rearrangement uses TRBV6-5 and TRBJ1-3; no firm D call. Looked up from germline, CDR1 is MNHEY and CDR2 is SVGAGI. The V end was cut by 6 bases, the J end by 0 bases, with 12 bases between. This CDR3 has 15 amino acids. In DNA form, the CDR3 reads TGTGCCAGCAGCTCCAGGAAGCACTCTGGAAACACCATATATTTT. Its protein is CASSSRKHSGNTIYF.

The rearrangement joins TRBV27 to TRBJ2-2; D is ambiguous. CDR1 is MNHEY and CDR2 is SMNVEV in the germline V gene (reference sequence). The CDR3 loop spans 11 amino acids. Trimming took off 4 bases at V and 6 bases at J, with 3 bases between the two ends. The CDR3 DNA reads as TGTGCCAGCAGTTATGCCGGGGAGCTGTTTTTT. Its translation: CASSYAGELFF.

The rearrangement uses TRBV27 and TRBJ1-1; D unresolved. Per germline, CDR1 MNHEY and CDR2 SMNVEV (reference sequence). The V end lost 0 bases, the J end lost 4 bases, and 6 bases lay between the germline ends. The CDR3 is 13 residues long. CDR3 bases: TGTGCCAGCAGTTTATCTATGTCCACTGAAGCTTTCTTT. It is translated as CASSLSMSTEAFF.

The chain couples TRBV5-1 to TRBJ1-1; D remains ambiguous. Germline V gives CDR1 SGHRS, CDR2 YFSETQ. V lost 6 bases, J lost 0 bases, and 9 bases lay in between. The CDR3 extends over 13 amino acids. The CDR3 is CASKSGLNTEAFF. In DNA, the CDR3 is TGCGCCAGCAAATCAGGCTTGAACACTGAAGCTTTCTTT.

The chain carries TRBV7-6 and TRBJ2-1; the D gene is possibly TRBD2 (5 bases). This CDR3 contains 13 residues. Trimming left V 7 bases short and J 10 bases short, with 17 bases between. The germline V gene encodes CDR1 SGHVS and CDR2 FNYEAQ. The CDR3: CASTMDSLGEQFF. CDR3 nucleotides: TGTGCCAGCACTATGGACTCCCTAGGGGAGCAGTTCTTC.

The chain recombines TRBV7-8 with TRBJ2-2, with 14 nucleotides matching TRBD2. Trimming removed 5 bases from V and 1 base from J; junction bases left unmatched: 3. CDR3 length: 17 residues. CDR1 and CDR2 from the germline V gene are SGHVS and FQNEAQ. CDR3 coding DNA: TGTGCCAGCAGCCCGACTAGCGGGGGGGAGAACACCGGGGAGCTGTTTTTT. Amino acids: CASSPTSGGENTGELFF.

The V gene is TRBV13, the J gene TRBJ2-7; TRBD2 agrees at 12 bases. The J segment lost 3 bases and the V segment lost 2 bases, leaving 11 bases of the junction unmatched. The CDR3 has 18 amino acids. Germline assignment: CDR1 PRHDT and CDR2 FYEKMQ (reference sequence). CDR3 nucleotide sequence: TGTGCCAGCAGCTTAAATCCTCGGGCTAGCGGGGGGGTCTACGAGCAGTACTTC. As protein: CASSLNPRASGGVYEQYF.

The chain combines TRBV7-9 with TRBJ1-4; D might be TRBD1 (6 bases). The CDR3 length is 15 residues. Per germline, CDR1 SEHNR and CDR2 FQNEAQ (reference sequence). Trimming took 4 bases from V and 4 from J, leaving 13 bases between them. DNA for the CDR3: TGTGCCAGCAGCTCCCTAGGACAGCTTAATGAAAAACTGTTTTTT. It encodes CASSSLGQLNEKLFF. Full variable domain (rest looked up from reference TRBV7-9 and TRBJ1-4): DTGVSQNPRHKITKRGQNVTFRCDPISEHNRLYWYRQTLGQGPEFLTYFQNEAQLEKSRLLSDRFSAERPKGSFSTLEIQRTEQGDSAMYLCASSSLGQLNEKLFFGSGTQLSVL.

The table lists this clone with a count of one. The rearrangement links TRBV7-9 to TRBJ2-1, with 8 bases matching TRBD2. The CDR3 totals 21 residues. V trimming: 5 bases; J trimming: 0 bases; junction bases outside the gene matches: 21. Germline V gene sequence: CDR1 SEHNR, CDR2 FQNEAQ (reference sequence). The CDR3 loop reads CASSRGGLLLPGGSSYNEQFF. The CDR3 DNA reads TGTGCCAGCAGCAGGGGAGGGTTGTTGCTCCCGGGGGGGAGCTCCTACAATGAGCAGTTCTTC.

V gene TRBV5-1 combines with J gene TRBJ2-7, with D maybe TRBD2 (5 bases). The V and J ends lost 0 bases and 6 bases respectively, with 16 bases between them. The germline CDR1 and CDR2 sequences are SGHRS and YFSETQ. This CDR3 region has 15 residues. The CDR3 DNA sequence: TGCGCCAGCAGCTTGGGGGCTAGCTCGAGTAGCGAGCAGTACTTC. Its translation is CASSLGASSSSEQYF.

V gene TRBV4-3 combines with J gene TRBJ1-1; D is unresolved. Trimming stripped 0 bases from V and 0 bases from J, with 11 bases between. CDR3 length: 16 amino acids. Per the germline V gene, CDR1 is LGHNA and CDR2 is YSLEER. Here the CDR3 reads CASSQEASVMNTEAFF. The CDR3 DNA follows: TGCGCCAGCAGCCAAGAAGCATCAGTAATGAACACTGAAGCTTTCTTT.

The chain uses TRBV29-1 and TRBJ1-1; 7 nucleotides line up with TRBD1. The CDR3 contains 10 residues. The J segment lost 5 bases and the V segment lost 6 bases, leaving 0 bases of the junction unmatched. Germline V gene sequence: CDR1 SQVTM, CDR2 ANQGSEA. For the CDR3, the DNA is TGCAGCGTCAGGGGGACTGAAGCTTTCTTT. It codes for CSVRGTEAFF.

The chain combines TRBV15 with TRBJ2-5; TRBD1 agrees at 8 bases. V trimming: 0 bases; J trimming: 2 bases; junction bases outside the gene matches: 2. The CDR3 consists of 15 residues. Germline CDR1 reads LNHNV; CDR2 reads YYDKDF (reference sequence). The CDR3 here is CATSRDRGLQETQYF. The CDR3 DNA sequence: TGTGCCACCAGCAGAGACAGGGGGCTTCAAGAGACCCAGTACTTC.

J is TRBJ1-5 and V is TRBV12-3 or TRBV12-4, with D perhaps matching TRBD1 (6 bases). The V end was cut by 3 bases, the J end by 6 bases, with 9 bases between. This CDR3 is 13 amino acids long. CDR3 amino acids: CASSFEGGQPQHF. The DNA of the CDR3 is TGTGCCAGCAGTTTCGAGGGGGGTCAGCCCCAGCATTTT.

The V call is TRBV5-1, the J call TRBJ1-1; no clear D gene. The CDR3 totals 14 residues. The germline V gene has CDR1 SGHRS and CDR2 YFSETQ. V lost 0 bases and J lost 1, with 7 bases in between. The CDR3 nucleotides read TGCGCCAGCAGCTTGGTGCCTCCGAACACTGAAGCTTTCTTT. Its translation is CASSLVPPNTEAFF.

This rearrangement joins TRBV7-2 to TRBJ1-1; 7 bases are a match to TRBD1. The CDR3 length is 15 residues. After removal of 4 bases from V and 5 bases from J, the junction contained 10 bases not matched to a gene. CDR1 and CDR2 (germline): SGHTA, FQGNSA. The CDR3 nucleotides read TGTGCCAGCAGCTCCCAGACAGGGATAGGTACTGAAGCTTTCTTT. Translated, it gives CASSSQTGIGTEAFF.

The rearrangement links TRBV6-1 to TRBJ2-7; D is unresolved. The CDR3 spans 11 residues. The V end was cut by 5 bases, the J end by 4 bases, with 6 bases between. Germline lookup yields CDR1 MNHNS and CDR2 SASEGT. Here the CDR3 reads CASSLQYEQYF. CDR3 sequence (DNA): TGTGCCAGCAGTTTACAATACGAGCAGTACTTC.

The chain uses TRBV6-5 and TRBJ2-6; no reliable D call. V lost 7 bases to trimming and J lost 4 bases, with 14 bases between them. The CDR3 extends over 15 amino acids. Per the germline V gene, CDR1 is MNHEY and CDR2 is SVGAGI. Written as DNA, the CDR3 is TGTGCCAGCAATACACAGCTTACAGGGGCCAACGTCCTGACTTTC. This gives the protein CASNTQLTGANVLTF.

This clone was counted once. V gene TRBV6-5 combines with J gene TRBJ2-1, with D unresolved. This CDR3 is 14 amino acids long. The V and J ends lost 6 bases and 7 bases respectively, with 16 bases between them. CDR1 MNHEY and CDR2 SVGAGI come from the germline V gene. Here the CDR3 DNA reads TGTGCCAGCAGCCACGCGAGAGGTGGGAATGAGCAGTTCTTC. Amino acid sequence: CASSHARGGNEQFF.